The entry that follows covers one T cell receptor (beta chain) sequence. This CDR3 is 14 amino acids long. Germline loops: CDR1 MNHEY, CDR2 SMNVEV (reference sequence). The germline V and J ends were trimmed by 6 bases and 1 base, with 12 bases remaining between them. This sample stems from a study of blood T cell repertoires in COVID-19. The repertoire was sequenced with immunoSEQ multiplex PCR; TCRdb's copy has only in-frame clones and lacks some. The sample has 310,000 or so clones, around nine tenths seen once. V gene TRBV27 combines with J gene TRBJ2-5; D remains ambiguous. The sample was PBMCs or T cells enriched from blood (not recorded which). The source of this sequence is a woman aged 30 to 39 who had recovered from COVID-19. The CDR3 DNA sequence: TGTGCCAGCAGGTGGTTGGCAGGCCAAGAGACCCAGTACTTC. Translating gives CASRWLAGQETQYF.